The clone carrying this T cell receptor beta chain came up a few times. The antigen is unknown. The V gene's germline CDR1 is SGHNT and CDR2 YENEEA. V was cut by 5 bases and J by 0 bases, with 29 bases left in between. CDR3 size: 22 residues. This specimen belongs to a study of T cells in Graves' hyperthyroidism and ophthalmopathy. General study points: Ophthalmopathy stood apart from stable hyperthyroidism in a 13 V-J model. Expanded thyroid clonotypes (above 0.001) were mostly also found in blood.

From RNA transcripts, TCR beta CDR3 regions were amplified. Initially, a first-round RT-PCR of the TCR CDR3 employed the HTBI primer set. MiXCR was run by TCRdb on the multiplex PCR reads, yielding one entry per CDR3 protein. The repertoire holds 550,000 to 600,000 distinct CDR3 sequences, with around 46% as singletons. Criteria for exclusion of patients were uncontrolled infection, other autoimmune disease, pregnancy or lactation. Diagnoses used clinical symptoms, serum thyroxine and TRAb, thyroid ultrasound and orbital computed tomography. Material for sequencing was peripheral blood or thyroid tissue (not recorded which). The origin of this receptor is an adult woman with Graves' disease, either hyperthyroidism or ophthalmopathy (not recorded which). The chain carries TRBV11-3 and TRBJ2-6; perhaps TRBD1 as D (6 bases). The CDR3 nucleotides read TGTGCCAGCAGCACAGATAAAGCGTCGGGACAACTAGGCCGCTCTGGGGCCAACGTCCTGACTTTC. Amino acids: CASSTDKASGQLGRSGANVLTF.